This is a list of T cell receptor beta chains from one sample in a study of identical twins. TCRdb called the 5' RACE reads again in MiXCR, with one record for every CDR3 protein. The table shows roughly 230,000 distinct CDR3 sequences, with about 8.3% occurring only once. These data also featured in a second study, about yellow fever vaccine responses in identical twins.

Sequencing was done on a sample of CD8+ T cells sorted from blood. These receptors all come from a woman aged 18 to 35 in good health. Both conserved end residues are part of each CDR3. Each record gives: D gene, J gene, V gene, clone size, CDR3 DNA, CDR3 protein. D genes are given only for firm matches. The size entry is marked missing in some rows and otherwise reads once, few, many or a size class.

TRBD2 | TRBJ2-2 | TRBV5-1 | few | TGCGCCAGCAAGCCGGGACTAGCGGGGGGGCCGAACACCGGGGAGCTGTTTTTT | CASKPGLAGGPNTGELFF
TRBD2 | TRBJ2-5 | TRBV11-2 | NA | TGTGCCAGCAGCTTAGGCGGGAGAGATTGGTCAGAGACCCAGTACTTC | CASSLGGRDWSETQYF
NA | TRBJ2-1 | TRBV7-6 | NA | TGTGCCAGCAGCGCCCTGGGGCTAGCGAGGGATGAGCAGTTCTTC | CASSALGLARDEQFF
TRBD2 | TRBJ2-7 | TRBV3-1 | NA | TGTGCCAGCAGCCAAGTCTGGGCTAGCGGGGGGCCTCAAGGGGAGCAGTACTTC | CASSQVWASGGPQGEQYF
TRBD1 | TRBJ2-2 | TRBV10-3 | many | TGTGCCATCAGTGAGTCAAGGCAGGGGGCCGGGGAGCTGTTTTTT | CAISESRQGAGELFF
TRBD2 | TRBJ2-1 | TRBV20-1 | NA | TGCAGTGCTAGAGGAGGAGAGGAGACAGGGAGCTTCCTAGCGGGGGAGGATGAGCAGTTCTTC | CSARGGEETGSFLAGEDEQFF
NA | TRBJ1-5 | TRBV4-3 | few | TGCGCCAGCAGCCAAGCTAGGGGCTACAATCAGCCCCAGCATTTT | CASSQARGYNQPQHF
NA | TRBJ2-4 | TRBV11-2 | NA | TGTGCCAGCAGCGGGCAGAAAAACATTCAGTACTTC | CASSGQKNIQYF
TRBD2 | TRBJ2-1 | TRBV20-1 | many | TGCAGTGCCCAAGGACTAGCCCTTTACAATGAGCAGTTCTTC | CSAQGLALYNEQFF
TRBD2 | TRBJ2-7 | TRBV2 | few | TGTGCCAGCAGTGAATTGGGTAGCGGGAGTTTGGGCTCCTACGAGCAGTACTTC | CASSELGSGSLGSYEQYF
NA | TRBJ2-3 | TRBV7-9 | few | TGTGCCAGCAGCTTAGCGACGGTAGCTCCGTATTTT | CASSLATVAPYF
TRBD1 | TRBJ1-1 | TRBV2 | few | TGTGCCAGGGCGGACAGGGGGCATACTGAAGCTTTCTTT | CARADRGHTEAFF
NA | TRBJ2-6 | TRBV6-1 | few | TGTGCCAGCGGAGGTCCTGGGGCCAACGTCCTGACTTTC | CASGGPGANVLTF
TRBD1 | TRBJ2-5 | TRBV2 | NA | TGTGCCAGCAGTGAGGGGCCCAGGGGGCTAAGAGAGACCCAGTACTTC | CASSEGPRGLRETQYF
NA | TRBJ2-5 | TRBV27 | many | TGTGCCAGCAGCCCCATCCAAATGAGGGAGACCCAGTACTTC | CASSPIQMRETQYF
TRBD1 | TRBJ1-6 | TRBV7-9 | few | TGTGCCAGCAGCCCGGGACCGGGACAGGGGAAAAGAAGGCCCCTCCACTTT | CASSPGPGQGKRRPLHF
NA | TRBJ2-3 | TRBV20-1 | many | TGCAGTGCTAGACCGACTAGTAGAAGCACAGATACGCAGTATTTT | CSARPTSRSTDTQYF
TRBD2 | TRBJ2-2 | TRBV3-1 | few | TGTGCCAGCAGCTCACGTAATAGCGGGGCCTCAGGAACCGGGGAGCTGTTTTTT | CASSSRNSGASGTGELFF
NA | TRBJ2-1 | TRBV6-2/TRBV6-3 | few | TGTGCCAGCACCCCGGGGGGACAGCTTTACAATGAGCAGTTCTTC | CASTPGGQLYNEQFF
NA | TRBJ2-7 | TRBV2 | NA | TGTGCCAGCAGTGAATACGAAGGGCGGTACGAGCAGTACTTC | CASSEYEGRYEQYF
TRBD1 | TRBJ2-1 | TRBV6-1 | few | TGTGCCAGCGGCAGGACAGGGGGGAATGAGCAGTTCTTC | CASGRTGGNEQFF
TRBD1 | TRBJ2-2 | TRBV28 | many | TGTGCCAGCGGGGACAGACAGACCGGGGAGCTGTTTTTT | CASGDRQTGELFF
NA | TRBJ1-5 | TRBV3-1 | few | TGTGACAGCAGCCCGTTGTGGGATCAGCCCCAGCATTTT | CDSSPLWDQPQHF
NA | TRBJ1-1 | TRBV15 | few | TGTGCCACCAGCGCCAGCCGGGACCGAGTTGAAGCTTTCTTT | CATSASRDRVEAFF
NA | TRBJ1-5 | TRBV12-3/TRBV12-4 | few | TGTGCCTCGACGACGGGGGGCAATCAGCCCCAGCATTTT | CASTTGGNQPQHF
NA | TRBJ2-7 | TRBV4-3 | few | TGCGCCAGCAGCCATGGGGGACTCGGATACGAGCAGTACTTC | CASSHGGLGYEQYF
NA | TRBJ2-1 | TRBV24-1 | NA | TGTGCCACCAGTGATTCGGTAGTGGAAGGAGGGAAGTTCTTC | CATSDSVVEGGKFF
NA | TRBJ2-2 | TRBV4-3 | NA | TGCGCCAGCAGCCATACGTCGAACACCGGGGAGCTGTTTTTT | CASSHTSNTGELFF
TRBD1 | TRBJ2-1 | TRBV6-2/TRBV6-3 | NA | TGTGCCAGCAGTCACGAGACAGGGACTGAGCAGTTCTTC | CASSHETGTEQFF
NA | TRBJ2-3 | TRBV6-2/TRBV6-3 | NA | TGTGCCAGCAGTTACCTGCAGGGGGGAACAGATACGCAGTATTTT | CASSYLQGGTDTQYF
NA | TRBJ2-3 | TRBV5-1 | NA | TGCGCCAGCAGCTTAAACGGGTTTGCATGGACAGATACGCAGTATTTT | CASSLNGFAWTDTQYF
TRBD2 | TRBJ2-3 | TRBV9 | few | TGTGCCAGCAGCGAGAGGGAGCGGGGTGCGGATACGCAGTATTTT | CASSERERGADTQYF
NA | TRBJ1-1 | TRBV29-1 | many | TGCAGCGTTGAAGATCCCAGGGGAGGGACTGAAGCTTTCTTT | CSVEDPRGGTEAFF
TRBD2 | TRBJ2-1 | TRBV5-1 | few | TGCGCCAGCAGCTTGGGACTAGCGGGAGGGAAGGAGTTCTTC | CASSLGLAGGKEFF
NA | TRBJ1-6 | TRBV7-2 | few | TGTGCCAGCAGCCACGAGGTCGGCAGGGTAAATTCACCCCTCCACTTT | CASSHEVGRVNSPLHF
NA | TRBJ2-7 | TRBV12-3/TRBV12-4 | many | TGTGCCAGCAGTGCCAGGACAGTTTACGAGCAGTACTTC | CASSARTVYEQYF
NA | TRBJ2-1 | TRBV7-2 | many | TGTGCCAGCAGTCAAGGGTGGGGGGCTCCCTACAATGAGCAGTTCTTC | CASSQGWGAPYNEQFF
NA | TRBJ2-1 | TRBV5-1 | NA | TGCGCCAGCAGCACTGGGGGGGCGTGGAGCGATGAGCAGTTCTTC | CASSTGGAWSDEQFF
TRBD1 | TRBJ2-2 | TRBV5-1 | many | TGCGCCAGCAGCCAAGGGACAGCCAACACCGGGGAGCTGTTTTTT | CASSQGTANTGELFF
NA | TRBJ2-1 | TRBV6-2/TRBV6-3 | NA | TGTGCCAGCAGTTTACTAGTTGGGTCCTACAATGAGCAGTTCTTC | CASSLLVGSYNEQFF
NA | TRBJ2-7 | TRBV28 | few | TGTGCCAGCAGTTCGTCGGCAGGGGTTTTCGAGCAGTACTTC | CASSSSAGVFEQYF
NA | TRBJ2-7 | TRBV27 | few | TGTGCCAGTCAAGAGACCGCATCCTACGAGCAGTACTTC | CASQETASYEQYF
NA | TRBJ2-3 | TRBV5-6 | few | TGTGCCAGCAGCTTCCGGGTGTCCACAGATACGCAGTATTTT | CASSFRVSTDTQYF
TRBD1 | TRBJ1-1 | TRBV12-3/TRBV12-4 | many | TGTGCCAGCAGTCGGGGACAGGGCGTCACTGAAGCTTTCTTT | CASSRGQGVTEAFF
NA | TRBJ2-7 | TRBV29-1 | many | TGCAGCGTTTTCACAGGATCTTACGAGCAGTACTTC | CSVFTGSYEQYF
TRBD1 | TRBJ1-5 | TRBV20-1 | many | TGCAGTGGCGGACAGGGGGAGGTTCAGCCCCAGCATTTT | CSGGQGEVQPQHF
TRBD2 | TRBJ2-1 | TRBV12-3/TRBV12-4 | many | TGTGCCAGCACCCCAAGCGGGGTACCCGAGCAGTTCTTC | CASTPSGVPEQFF
TRBD2 | TRBJ2-1 | TRBV3-1 | NA | TGTGCCAGCAGCCAAGGACGACTAGCGGGATCGAATGAGCAGTTCTTC | CASSQGRLAGSNEQFF
NA | TRBJ2-7 | TRBV7-8 | few | TGTGCCAGCAGCTCCTACCCGGGGAATGGGATGGGCGAGCAGTACTTC | CASSSYPGNGMGEQYF